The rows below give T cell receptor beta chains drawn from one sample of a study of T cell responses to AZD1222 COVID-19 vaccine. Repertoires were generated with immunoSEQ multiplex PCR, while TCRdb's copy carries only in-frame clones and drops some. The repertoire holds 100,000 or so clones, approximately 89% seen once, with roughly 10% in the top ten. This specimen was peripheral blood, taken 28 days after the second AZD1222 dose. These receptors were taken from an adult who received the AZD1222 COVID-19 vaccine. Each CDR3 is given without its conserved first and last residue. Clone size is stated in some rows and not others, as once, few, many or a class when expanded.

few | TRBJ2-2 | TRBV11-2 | ASTSFSGTGELF
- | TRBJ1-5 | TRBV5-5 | ASSYGTGNQPQH
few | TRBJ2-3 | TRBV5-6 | ASSLVQGWSGTDTQY
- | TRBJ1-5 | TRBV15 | ATSPGGRGSNQPQH
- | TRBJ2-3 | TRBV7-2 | ASSLDRAVDTQY
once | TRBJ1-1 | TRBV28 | ASSSPGLGGTEAF
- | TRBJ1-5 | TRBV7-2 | ASSRNRNQPQH
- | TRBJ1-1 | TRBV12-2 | ASRLVSHRRESNTEAF
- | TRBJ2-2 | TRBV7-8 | ASSWASGYPNTGELF
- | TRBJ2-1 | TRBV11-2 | ASKTSGDNEQF
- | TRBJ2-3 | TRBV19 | ASSEDGADTQY
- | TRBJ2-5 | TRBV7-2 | ASSLTGLETQY
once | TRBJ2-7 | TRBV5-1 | ASSLAFGTQNNYEQY
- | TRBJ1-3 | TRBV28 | ASSFDSSGNTIY